The clone carrying this T cell receptor (beta chain) was observed a single time. This specimen comes from a study of Ad26.COV2.S vaccination and SARS-CoV-2 variants. Indicated treatment: about 20 received Ad26.COV2.S at low or high dose, single or two shots; roughly five received placebo; per-sample allocation not given. Samples were taken on day 63 after the first vaccine or placebo injection. The repertoire was sequenced with immunoSEQ multiplex PCR; TCRdb's copy has only in-frame clones and lacks some. The sample consists of about 330,000 clones, 90% of them appearing once. V lost 7 bases and J lost 0, with 13 bases in between. This CDR3 is 15 amino acids long. Germline V gene data show CDR1 as SGHTA and CDR2 as FQGTGA.

Sequencing used peripheral blood, obtained in a trial of Ad26.COV2.S vaccine versus placebo. This TCR derives from a person between 18 and 65 years old who received the Ad26.COV2.S COVID-19 vaccine or a placebo. J is TRBJ2-1 and V is TRBV7-3, with a weak D call TRBD2 (6 bases). CDR3 sequence (DNA): TGTGCCAGCAATCCCGGAGGGAGCTCCTACAATGAGCAGTTCTTC. Translating gives CASNPGGSSYNEQFF. The whole variable domain, filled in from reference TRBV7-3 and TRBJ2-1, reads GAGVSQTPSNKVTEKGKYVELRCDPISGHTALYWYRQSLGQGPEFLIYFQGTGAADDSGLPNDRFFAVRPEGSVSTLKIQRTERGDSAVYLCASNPGGSSYNEQFFGPGTRLTVL.